This TCR beta chain was documented in a study of blood T cell repertoires in COVID-19. Generated by immunoSEQ multiplex PCR, the TCRdb table keeps only in-frame clones and is missing some. The table has about 140,000 clones, about 87% seen once. CDR1 and CDR2 (germline): SEHNR, FQNEAQ (reference sequence). The CDR3 runs 13 residues. V was pared by 2 bases and J by 5 bases, with 2 bases of the junction left unmatched. The sequenced sample was peripheral blood. The chain uses TRBV7-9 and TRBJ1-1; 7 bases agree with TRBD1. The clonotype originates from a woman between 40 and 55 years old with acute or convalescent COVID-19. The CDR3 sequence: CASSLQGGTEAFF. DNA of the CDR3: TGTGCCAGCAGCTTACAGGGGGGTACTGAAGCTTTCTTT.